This T cell receptor (beta chain) was recorded in a study of molecular identifiers for immune sequencing clone quantification. TCRdb called the PCR reads again in MiXCR, with one record for every CDR3 protein. Of 40,000 to 45,000 distinct CDR3 sequences in the sample, 20% to 25% are singletons; the top ten hold around 1%. Deletions cut 4 bases from V and 10 bases from J, with 16 bases between. The CDR3 spans 13 residues. The V gene's germline CDR1 is SGDLS and CDR2 YYNGEE. This chain uses TRBV9 with TRBJ2-3; tentative D call: TRBD1 (5 bases). The TCR was taken from a human donor in good health. Some libraries in this study had Jurkat cell RNA spiked in. The material sequenced was naive CD8+ T cells from blood, with Jurkat cell RNA spiked in. The subset denotes: FACS-sorted CD8+CD4-CCR7+CD45RA+ naive T cells. The CDR3 is CASSLSMDNAQYF. CDR3 nucleotides: TGTGCCAGCAGCCTGAGCATGGACAACGCGCAGTATTTT.